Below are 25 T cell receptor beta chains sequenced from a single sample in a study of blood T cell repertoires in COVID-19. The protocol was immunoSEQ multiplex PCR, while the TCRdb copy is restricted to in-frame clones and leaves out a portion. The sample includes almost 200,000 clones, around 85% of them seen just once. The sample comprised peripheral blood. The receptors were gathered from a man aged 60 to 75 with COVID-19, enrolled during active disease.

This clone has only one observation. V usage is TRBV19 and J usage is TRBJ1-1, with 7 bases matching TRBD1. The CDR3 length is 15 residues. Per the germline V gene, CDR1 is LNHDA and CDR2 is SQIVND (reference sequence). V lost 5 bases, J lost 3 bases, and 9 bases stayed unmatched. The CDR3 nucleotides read TGTGCCAGTAGTGCTTACAGGGGTGGAGACACTGAAGCTTTCTTT. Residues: CASSAYRGGDTEAFF.

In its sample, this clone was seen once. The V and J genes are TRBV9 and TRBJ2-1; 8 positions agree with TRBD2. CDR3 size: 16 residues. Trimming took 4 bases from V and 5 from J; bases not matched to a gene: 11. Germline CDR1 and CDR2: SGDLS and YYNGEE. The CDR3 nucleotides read TGTGCCAGCAGCCCCCGGGAGGGGGGGACAAACAATGAGCAGTTCTTC. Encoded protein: CASSPREGGTNNEQFF. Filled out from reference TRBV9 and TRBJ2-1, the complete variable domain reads DSGVTQTPKHLITATGQRVTLRCSPRSGDLSVYWYQQSLDQGLQFLIQYYNGEERAKGNILERFSAQQFPDLHSELNLSSLELGDSALYFCASSPREGGTNNEQFFGPGTRLTVL.

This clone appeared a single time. The CDR3 DNA reads TGTGCCGGAAGGCGGGACCTCGGTAATTCACCCCTCCACTTT. Translation gives CAGRRDLGNSPLHF. The gene calls are TRBV2 and TRBJ1-6, with D possibly TRBD1 on 5 matching bases. The ends were cut back, 11 bases at V and 6 bases at J, with 17 bases in the middle. Germline V CDR1 and CDR2: SNHLY, FYNNEI. This CDR3 is built from 14 residues.

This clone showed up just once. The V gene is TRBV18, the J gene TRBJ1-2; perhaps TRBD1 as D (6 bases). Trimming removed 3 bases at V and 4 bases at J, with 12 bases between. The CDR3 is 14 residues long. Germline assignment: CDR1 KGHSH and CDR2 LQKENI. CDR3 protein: CASSPGQTLYGYTF. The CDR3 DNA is TGTGCCAGCTCACCCGGACAGACACTCTATGGCTACACCTTC. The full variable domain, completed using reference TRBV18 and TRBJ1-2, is NAGVMQNPRHLVRRRGQEARLRCSPMKGHSHVYWYRQLPEEGLKFMVYLQKENIIDESGMPKERFSAEFPKEGPSILRIQQVVRGDSAAYFCASSPGQTLYGYTFGSGTRLTVV.

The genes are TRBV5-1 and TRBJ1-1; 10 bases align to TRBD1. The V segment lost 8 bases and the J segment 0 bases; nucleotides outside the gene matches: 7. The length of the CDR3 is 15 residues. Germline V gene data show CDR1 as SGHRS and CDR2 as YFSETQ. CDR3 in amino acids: CASQTGGGMNTEAFF. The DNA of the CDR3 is TGCGCCAGTCAGACAGGGGGCGGGATGAACACTGAAGCTTTCTTT.

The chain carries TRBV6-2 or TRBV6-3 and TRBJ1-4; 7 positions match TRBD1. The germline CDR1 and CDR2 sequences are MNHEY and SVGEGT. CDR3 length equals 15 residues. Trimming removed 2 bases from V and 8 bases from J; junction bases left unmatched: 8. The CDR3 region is CASSYPVRGKEKLFF. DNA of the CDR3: TGTGCCAGCAGTTACCCTGTCAGGGGGAAGGAAAAACTGTTTTTT.

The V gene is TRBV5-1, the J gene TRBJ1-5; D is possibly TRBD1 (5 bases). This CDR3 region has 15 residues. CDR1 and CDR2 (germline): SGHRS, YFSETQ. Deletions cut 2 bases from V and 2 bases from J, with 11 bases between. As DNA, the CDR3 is TGCGCCAGCAGCTTCGAAACGGGGGGCAATCAGCCCCAGCATTTT. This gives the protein CASSFETGGNQPQHF.

This chain's CDR3 is CASSLGGQYSPYEQYF. CDR3 DNA sequence: TGTGCCAGCAGCTTAGGGGGACAGTACTCACCCTACGAGCAGTACTTC. This chain links TRBV7-9 with TRBJ2-7; 7 bases map to TRBD1. With V trimmed by 1 base and J by 2 bases, 8 bases remained unmatched. Looked up from germline, CDR1 is SEHNR and CDR2 is FQNEAQ (reference sequence). This CDR3 region has 16 residues.

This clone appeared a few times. The CDR3, as DNA: TGTGCCAGCAGCTTGCGGGGTTTTGGCACTGAAGCTTTCTTT. Its protein is CASSLRGFGTEAFF. The chain employs TRBV5-6 and TRBJ1-1; D gene unclear. Trimming shortened V by 1 base and J by 4 bases, and 11 bases separated the two germline ends. CDR1 and CDR2 (germline): SGHDT, YYEEEE. The CDR3 has 14 amino acids. The whole variable domain, remainder taken from reference TRBV5-6 and TRBJ1-1, is DAGVTQSPTHLIKTRGQQVTLRCSPKSGHDTVSWYQQALGQGPQFIFQYYEEEERQRGNFPDRFSGHQFPNYSSELNVNALLLGDSALYLCASSLRGFGTEAFFGQGTRLTVV.

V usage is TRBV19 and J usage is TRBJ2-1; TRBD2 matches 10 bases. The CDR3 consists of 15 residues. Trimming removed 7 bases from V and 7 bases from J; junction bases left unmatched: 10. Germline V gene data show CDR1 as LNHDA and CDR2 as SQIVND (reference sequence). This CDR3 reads CASTMASGSLNEQFF. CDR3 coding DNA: TGTGCCAGTACCATGGCTAGCGGGAGCTTGAATGAGCAGTTCTTC.

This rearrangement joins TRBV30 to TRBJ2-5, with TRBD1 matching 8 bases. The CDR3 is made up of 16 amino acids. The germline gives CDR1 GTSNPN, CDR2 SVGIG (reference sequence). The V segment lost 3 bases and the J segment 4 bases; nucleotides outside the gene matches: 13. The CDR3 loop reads CAWRSTAWTGRETQYF. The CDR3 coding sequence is TGTGCCTGGAGGTCTACCGCCTGGACAGGGCGAGAGACCCAGTACTTC.

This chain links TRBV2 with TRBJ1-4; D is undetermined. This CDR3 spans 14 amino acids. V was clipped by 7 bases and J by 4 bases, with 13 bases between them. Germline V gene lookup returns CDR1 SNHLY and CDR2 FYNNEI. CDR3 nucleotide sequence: TGTGCCAGCATTTCTGGAGAGTTTAATGAAAAACTGTTTTTT. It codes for CASISGEFNEKLFF.

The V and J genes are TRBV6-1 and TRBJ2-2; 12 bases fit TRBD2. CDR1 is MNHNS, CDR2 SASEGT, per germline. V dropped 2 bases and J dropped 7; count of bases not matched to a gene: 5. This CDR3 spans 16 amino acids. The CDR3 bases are TGTGCCAGCAGTGAAAGGGCTAGCGGGAGGGTCGGGGAGCTGTTTTTT. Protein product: CASSERASGRVGELFF.

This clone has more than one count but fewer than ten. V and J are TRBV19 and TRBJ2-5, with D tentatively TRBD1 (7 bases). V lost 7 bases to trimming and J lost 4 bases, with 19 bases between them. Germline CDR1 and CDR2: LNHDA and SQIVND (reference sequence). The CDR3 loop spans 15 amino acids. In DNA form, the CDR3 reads TGTGCCAGTAAACGGCGCAGGGGGGACGGAGAGACCCAGTACTTC. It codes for CASKRRRGDGETQYF.

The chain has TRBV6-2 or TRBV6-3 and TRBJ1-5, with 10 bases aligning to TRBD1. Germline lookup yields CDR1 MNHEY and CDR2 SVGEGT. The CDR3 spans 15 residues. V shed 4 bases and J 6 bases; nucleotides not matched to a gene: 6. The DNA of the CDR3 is TGTGCCAGCAGTTCCCTCCGGGACAGGGGTCAGCCCCAGCATTTT. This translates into CASSSLRDRGQPQHF.

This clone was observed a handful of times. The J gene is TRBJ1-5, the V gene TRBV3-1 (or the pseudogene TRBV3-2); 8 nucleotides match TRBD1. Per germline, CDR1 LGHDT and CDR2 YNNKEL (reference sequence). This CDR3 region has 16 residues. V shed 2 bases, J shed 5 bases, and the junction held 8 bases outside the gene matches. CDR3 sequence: CASSQRTGRTDQPQHF. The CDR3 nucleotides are TGTGCCAGCAGCCAAAGGACAGGGAGGACGGATCAGCCCCAGCATTTT.

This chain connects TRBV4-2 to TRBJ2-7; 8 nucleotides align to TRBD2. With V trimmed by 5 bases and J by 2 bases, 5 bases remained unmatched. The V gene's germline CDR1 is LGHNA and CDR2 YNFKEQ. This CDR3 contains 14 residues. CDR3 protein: CASSDSTSAYEQYF. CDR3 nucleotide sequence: TGTGCCAGCAGCGATTCGACTAGCGCCTACGAGCAGTACTTC.

The CDR3 DNA follows: TGTGCCAGCAGCTCGACTTATAACTCTGGAAACACCATATATTTT. It encodes CASSSTYNSGNTIYF. V and J are TRBV7-6 and TRBJ1-3; D call uncertain. The V and J ends lost 4 bases and 0 bases respectively, with 10 bases between them. CDR1 is SGHVS and CDR2 is FNYEAQ in the germline V gene. This CDR3 comprises 15 residues.

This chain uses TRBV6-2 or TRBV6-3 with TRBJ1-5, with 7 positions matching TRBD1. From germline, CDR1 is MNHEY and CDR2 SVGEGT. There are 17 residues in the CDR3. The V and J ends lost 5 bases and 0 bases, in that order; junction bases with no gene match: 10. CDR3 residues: CASSPWLGGNSNQPQHF. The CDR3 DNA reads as TGTGCCAGCAGTCCCTGGTTAGGGGGCAATAGCAATCAGCCCCAGCATTTT.

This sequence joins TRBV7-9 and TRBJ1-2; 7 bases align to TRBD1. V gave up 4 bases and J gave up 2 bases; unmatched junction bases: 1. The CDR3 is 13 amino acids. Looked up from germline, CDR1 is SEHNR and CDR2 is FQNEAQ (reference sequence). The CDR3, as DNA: TGTGCCAGCAGCTCGGGACAGAACTATGGCTACACCTTC. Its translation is CASSSGQNYGYTF.

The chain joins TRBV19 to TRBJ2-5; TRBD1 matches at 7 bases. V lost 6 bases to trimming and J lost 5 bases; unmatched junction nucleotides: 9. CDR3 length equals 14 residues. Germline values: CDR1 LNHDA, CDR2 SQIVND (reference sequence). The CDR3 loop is CASSLSTGWETQYF. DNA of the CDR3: TGTGCCAGTAGCCTATCGACAGGGTGGGAGACCCAGTACTTC. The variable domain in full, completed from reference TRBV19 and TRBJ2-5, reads DGGITQSPKYLFRKEGQNVTLSCEQNLNHDAMYWYRQDPGQGLRLIYYSQIVNDFQKGDIAEGYSVSREKKESFPLTVTSAQKNPTAFYLCASSLSTGWETQYFGPGTRLLVL.

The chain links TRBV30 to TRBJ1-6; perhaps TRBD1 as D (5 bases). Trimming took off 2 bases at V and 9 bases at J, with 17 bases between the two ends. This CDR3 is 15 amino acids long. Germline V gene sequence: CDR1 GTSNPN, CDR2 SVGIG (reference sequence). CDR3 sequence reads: CAWSWGDPRGSPLHF. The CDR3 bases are TGTGCCTGGAGTTGGGGGGACCCTCGGGGTTCACCCCTCCACTTT.

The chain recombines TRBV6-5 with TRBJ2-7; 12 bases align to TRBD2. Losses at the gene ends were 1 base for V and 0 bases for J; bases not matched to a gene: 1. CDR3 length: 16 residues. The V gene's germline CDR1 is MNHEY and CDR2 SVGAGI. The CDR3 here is CASSYLTSGGSYEQYF. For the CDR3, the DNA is TGTGCCAGCAGTTACTTGACTAGCGGGGGCTCCTACGAGCAGTACTTC.

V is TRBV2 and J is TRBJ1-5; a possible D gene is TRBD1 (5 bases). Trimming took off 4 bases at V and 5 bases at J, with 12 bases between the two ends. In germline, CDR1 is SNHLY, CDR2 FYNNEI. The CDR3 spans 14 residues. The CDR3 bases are TGTGCCAGCAGTGGGGGGGACGGTTATCAGCCCCAGCATTTT. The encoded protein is CASSGGDGYQPQHF.

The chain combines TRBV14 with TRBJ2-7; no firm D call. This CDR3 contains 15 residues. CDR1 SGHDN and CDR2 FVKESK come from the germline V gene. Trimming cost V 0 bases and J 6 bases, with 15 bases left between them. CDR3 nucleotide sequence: TGTGCCAGCAGCCAAGAAAGCAGATTTCCTAGCGAGCAGTACTTC. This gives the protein CASSQESRFPSEQYF. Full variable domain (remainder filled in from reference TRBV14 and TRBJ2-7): EAGVTQFPSHSVIEKGQTVTLRCDPISGHDNLYWYRRVMGKEIKFLLHFVKESKQDESGMPNNRFLAERTGGTYSTLKVQPAELEDSGVYFCASSQESRFPSEQYFGPGTRLTVT.